The 12 T cell receptor beta chains below were found in one sample sequenced in a study of blood T cell repertoires in COVID-19 (dated by TCRdb to the early 2020s). Library construction relied on the immunoSEQ multiplex PCR assay. This is the immuneACCESS table as TCRdb keeps it, with only in-frame sequences that have V and J called. A part of the clones is gone; compared with another copy, unresolved V genes explain less than half, and the rest is unexplained. The sample table shows some 150,000 clones, and roughly 80% are seen once. The ten biggest clones cover approximately 1.8% of the sample. The sequenced material came from PBMCs or T cells enriched from blood (not recorded which). All receptors derive from a woman aged 18-30 years who had been exposed to COVID-19.

The V call is TRBV19, the J call TRBJ2-7, with no clear D. Germline-derived CDR1 and CDR2 are LNHDA and SQIVND (reference sequence). The CDR3 consists of 13 residues. Trimming removed 7 bases at V and 0 bases at J, with 10 bases between. CDR3 loop: CASNQAPSYEQYF. CDR3 DNA: TGTGCCAGTAACCAGGCTCCCTCCTACGAGCAGTACTTC. Full variable domain (rest looked up from reference TRBV19 and TRBJ2-7): DGGITQSPKYLFRKEGQNVTLSCEQNLNHDAMYWYRQDPGQGLRLIYYSQIVNDFQKGDIAEGYSVSREKKESFPLTVTSAQKNPTAFYLCASNQAPSYEQYFGPGTRLTVT.

The chain uses TRBV28 and TRBJ1-2, with a possible D match to TRBD1 (5 bases). Germline CDR1 is MDHEN and CDR2 is SYDVKM. The CDR3 consists of 13 residues. V shed 2 bases and J shed 1 base, with 5 bases lying between them. The CDR3 coding sequence is TGTGCCAGCAGTTTACAGGGTAACTATGGCTACACCTTC. It specifies CASSLQGNYGYTF.

This chain connects TRBV24-1 to TRBJ2-1; D is undetermined. The germline gives CDR1 KGHDR, CDR2 SFDVKD. CDR3 length: 12 amino acids. The V end was cut by 3 bases, the J end by 7 bases, with 6 bases between. CDR3 in amino acids: CATSDEWNEQFF. CDR3 coding DNA: TGTGCCACCAGTGATGAGTGGAATGAGCAGTTCTTC.

This chain joins TRBV6-5 and TRBJ1-6; 8 nucleotides agree with TRBD1. CDR1 and CDR2 (germline): MNHEY, SVGAGI. This CDR3 is built from 14 residues. J gave up 5 bases and V 6 bases, and 3 bases lay outside the gene matches. CDR3 DNA sequence: TGTGCCAGCAGGCCGGGACAGGATAATTCACCCCTCCACTTT. Protein product: CASRPGQDNSPLHF.

This clone was found a few times. The chain joins TRBV19 to TRBJ2-7; tentative D call: TRBD1 (6 bases). Per the germline V gene, CDR1 is LNHDA and CDR2 is SQIVND (reference sequence). The CDR3 spans 15 residues. V lost 1 base and J lost 2, with 12 bases in between. CDR3 bases: TGTGCCAGTAGTATAGTTCGGGACACAACCTACGAGCAGTACTTC. It specifies CASSIVRDTTYEQYF.

The rearrangement uses TRBV5-1 and TRBJ1-4; D might be TRBD1 (6 bases). Germline V gives CDR1 SGHRS, CDR2 YFSETQ. This CDR3 is built from 15 residues. V lost 4 bases, J lost 2 bases, and 12 bases lay in between. Written as DNA, the CDR3 is TGCGCCAGCAGCGGGGTTGGGGGCACTAATGAAAAACTGTTTTTT. This translates into CASSGVGGTNEKLFF.

This chain links TRBV30 with TRBJ2-7, with 9 bases identical to TRBD2. Per germline, CDR1 GTSNPN and CDR2 SVGIG (reference sequence). The CDR3 has 16 residues. The V and J ends lost 0 bases and 7 bases, in that order; junction bases with no gene match: 13. In DNA form, the CDR3 reads TGTGCCTGGAGTGTACTCAGGCTAGCGGGATCTTGGGAGCAGTACTTC. This codes for CAWSVLRLAGSWEQYF.

The rearrangement joins TRBV6-1 to TRBJ2-1; TRBD1 aligns across 10 bases. CDR3 length: 18 amino acids. Trimming cost V 4 bases and J 3 bases; bases outside gene matches: 12. From germline, CDR1 is MNHNS and CDR2 SASEGT. The CDR3 coding sequence is TGTGCCAGCAGTGGAACGACAGGGGGCGGGGTACTCTACAATGAGCAGTTCTTC. This gives the protein CASSGTTGGGVLYNEQFF.

This clone was seen once. The V call is TRBV5-1, the J call TRBJ1-3; 7 bases align to TRBD1. The germline V gene has CDR1 SGHRS and CDR2 YFSETQ. J gave up 3 bases and V 3 bases, and 9 bases lay outside the gene matches. This CDR3 comprises 16 residues. The CDR3 protein is CASSSRTGDDGNTIYF. CDR3 in DNA: TGCGCCAGCAGCTCGCGAACAGGGGATGATGGAAACACCATATATTTT.

The chain has TRBV19 and TRBJ2-2, with a weak D call TRBD1 (6 bases). The CDR3 consists of 17 residues. V was cut by 6 bases and J by 3 bases, with 20 bases left in between. The germline V gene encodes CDR1 LNHDA and CDR2 SQIVND (reference sequence). Here the CDR3 reads CASRRRPRGMDTGELFF. In DNA, the CDR3 is TGTGCCAGTAGGAGACGACCCAGGGGAATGGACACCGGGGAGCTGTTTTTT.

The V call is TRBV28, the J call TRBJ2-2, with D tentatively TRBD1 (5 bases). V lost 1 base to trimming and J lost 4 bases, with 10 bases between them. Germline CDR1 reads MDHEN; CDR2 reads SYDVKM. The CDR3 length is 15 residues. The CDR3 DNA is TGTGCCAGCAGTTTATTAGGGGCCGGCACCGGGGAGCTGTTTTTT. Translated, it gives CASSLLGAGTGELFF.

This clone has only one observation. The J gene is TRBJ2-2, the V gene TRBV5-1, with 7 nucleotides matching TRBD1. This CDR3 contains 16 residues. Looked up from germline, CDR1 is SGHRS and CDR2 is YFSETQ. With V trimmed by 4 bases and J by 3 bases, 9 bases remained unmatched. The CDR3 loop is CASSPDRVRDTGELFF. The CDR3 DNA reads TGCGCCAGCAGCCCTGACAGGGTACGAGACACCGGGGAGCTGTTTTTT. Supplemented by reference TRBV5-1 and TRBJ2-2, the full variable domain reads KAGVTQTPRYLIKTRGQQVTLSCSPISGHRSVSWYQQTPGQGLQFLFEYFSETQRNKGNFPGRFSGRQFSNSRSEMNVSTLELGDSALYLCASSPDRVRDTGELFFGEGSRLTVL.